Each of the 13 T cell receptor beta chains below was sequenced from the same sample in a study of T cell responses to AZD1222 COVID-19 vaccine. Sequenced by immunoSEQ multiplex PCR; TCRdb stores in-frame clones only, minus some. The repertoire holds about 87,000 clones, with roughly 90% as singletons. The specimen was peripheral blood, collected on day 0 of AZD1222 vaccination. These receptors originate from an adult in good health.

V is TRBV18 and J is TRBJ1-2; no clear D. The V gene's germline CDR1 is KGHSH and CDR2 LQKENI. The CDR3 extends over 15 amino acids. The V gene lost 1 base and the J gene lost 0 bases, with 9 bases spanning the gap. The CDR3 region is CASSPRADPNYGYTF. The CDR3 nucleotides read TGTGCCAGCTCACCACGGGCAGATCCTAACTATGGCTACACCTTC.

V gene TRBV2 combines with J gene TRBJ1-2, with no clear D. V lost 4 bases, J lost 0 bases, and 9 bases lay in between. Germline V lookup: CDR1 SNHLY, CDR2 FYNNEI. The length of the CDR3 is 14 residues. CDR3 protein: CASSAHSTNYGYTF. The CDR3 nucleotides are TGTGCCAGCAGTGCACACAGTACTAACTATGGCTACACCTTC.

The chain combines TRBV28 with TRBJ2-1, with 8 bases that match TRBD1. With V trimmed by 3 bases and J by 0 bases, 7 bases remained unmatched. The CDR3 sequence is 17 residues long. Germline V gives CDR1 MDHEN, CDR2 SYDVKM. The DNA for the CDR3 is TGTGCCAGCAGTTTGATGGGACAGGTGAGCTCCTACAATGAGCAGTTCTTC. Protein sequence: CASSLMGQVSSYNEQFF.

The CDR3 nucleotides read TGCGCCAGCAGCTCCGCCGGGACGAACACCGGGGAGCTGTTTTTT. Translation: CASSSAGTNTGELFF. The gene calls are TRBV5-1 and TRBJ2-2, with a weak D call TRBD2 (5 bases). There are 15 residues in the CDR3. Trimming shortened V by 3 bases and J by 0 bases, and 9 bases separated the two germline ends. CDR1 is SGHRS, CDR2 YFSETQ, per germline.

The chain uses TRBV28 and TRBJ2-5; 9 nucleotides line up with TRBD2. The CDR3 totals 14 residues. Looked up from germline, CDR1 is MDHEN and CDR2 is SYDVKM. The junction had 5 bases not matched to a gene; V was cut back by 6 bases and J by 3 bases. CDR3 bases: TGTGCCAGCAGCTCTAGACTAGCGGAAGAGACCCAGTACTTC. This sequence encodes CASSSRLAEETQYF.

The genes are TRBV6-2 or TRBV6-3 and TRBJ2-3; unclear D gene. Trimming shortened V by 4 bases and J by 2 bases, and 7 bases separated the two germline ends. Germline V gene sequence: CDR1 MNHEY, CDR2 SVGEGT. CDR3 size: 13 residues. This CDR3 reads CASSLEITDTQYF. Here the CDR3 DNA reads TGTGCCAGCAGTTTGGAGATCACAGATACGCAGTATTTT.

The chain employs TRBV3-1 (or the pseudogene TRBV3-2) and TRBJ2-2; perhaps TRBD1 as D (6 bases). CDR1 and CDR2 (germline): LGHDT, YNNKEL (reference sequence). The CDR3 contains 17 residues. V was pared by 0 bases and J by 3 bases, with 14 bases between. The CDR3 loop is CASSQESGGQHTGELFF. The CDR3 DNA reads TGTGCCAGCAGCCAAGAGTCCGGAGGACAGCACACCGGGGAGCTGTTTTTT.

The V gene is TRBV15, the J gene TRBJ2-3; D is uncertain. In germline, CDR1 is LNHNV, CDR2 YYDKDF (reference sequence). This CDR3 has 14 residues. V was clipped by 5 bases and J by 2 bases, with 11 bases between them. The CDR3, as DNA: TGTGCCACCAGCGATACTGGAACCACAGATACGCAGTATTTT. Residues: CATSDTGTTDTQYF. The variable domain in full, completed from reference TRBV15 and TRBJ2-3, reads DAMVIQNPRYQVTQFGKPVTLSCSQTLNHNVMYWYQQKSSQAPKLLFHYYDKDFNNEADTPDNFQSRRPNTSFCFLDIRSPGLGDTAMYLCATSDTGTTDTQYFGPGTRLTVL.

V and J are TRBV6-4 and TRBJ2-2; 9 bases are a match to TRBD2. This CDR3 contains 15 residues. V shed 6 bases and J 2 bases; nucleotides not matched to a gene: 4. Germline lookup yields CDR1 MRHNA and CDR2 SNTAGT. CDR3 loop: CASSATSGNTGELFF. The CDR3 DNA reads as TGTGCCAGCAGCGCGACTAGCGGTAACACCGGGGAGCTGTTTTTT.

The sample holds a few counts of this clone. The J gene is TRBJ1-2, the V gene TRBV13; D perhaps matches TRBD1 (5 bases). The V end lost 3 bases, the J end lost 4 bases, and 15 bases lay between the germline ends. The CDR3 runs to 15 residues. The V gene's germline CDR1 is PRHDT and CDR2 FYEKMQ (reference sequence). The CDR3 DNA is TGTGCCAGCAGCTTCCAGGGAGAGAACGGCTATGGCTACACCTTC. Translated, it gives CASSFQGENGYGYTF.

This chain uses TRBV18 with TRBJ2-1, with D possibly called TRBD1 or TRBD2 (5 bases each). V was shortened by 0 bases and J by 8 bases, with 17 bases between the two germline ends. The germline gives CDR1 KGHSH, CDR2 LQKENI. The CDR3 has 16 amino acids. CDR3 region: CASSPPAGAVGDEQFF. The CDR3 DNA follows: TGTGCCAGCTCACCACCTGCCGGGGCGGTGGGGGATGAGCAGTTCTTC.

The chain recombines TRBV3-1 (or the pseudogene TRBV3-2) with TRBJ2-2, with TRBD2 matching over 10 bases. J gave up 7 bases and V 2 bases, and 7 bases lay outside the gene matches. CDR3 length: 16 residues. From germline, CDR1 is LGHDT and CDR2 YNNKEL (reference sequence). The CDR3 sequence: CASSQPGPSGSGELFF. CDR3 in DNA: TGTGCCAGCAGCCAACCAGGGCCTAGCGGGAGCGGGGAGCTGTTTTTT.

The V gene is TRBV19, the J gene TRBJ2-7; TRBD2 aligns across 10 bases. The germline gives CDR1 LNHDA, CDR2 SQIVND (reference sequence). This CDR3 comprises 14 residues. V lost 4 bases to trimming and J lost 2 bases; unmatched junction nucleotides: 2. For the CDR3, the DNA is TGTGCCAGTAGTACTAGCGGGAGTGCCTACGAGCAGTACTTC. It yields the protein CASSTSGSAYEQYF.